Included here is one T cell receptor (beta chain) sequence, with context. Other nucleotide sequences from this sample produce the same CDR3. This record belongs to a study of cytomegalovirus exposure and HLA in healthy donors. The method was immunoSEQ multiplex PCR; TCRdb's version includes in-frame clones alone and lacks a portion of them. The profile covers roughly 330,000 clones, with around 90% appearing a single time and approximately 1.1% taken by the ten largest. Germline-derived CDR1 and CDR2 are SGDLS and YYNGEE. This CDR3 has 15 residues. Trimming left V 0 bases short and J 1 base short, with 10 bases between.

V gene TRBV9 combines with J gene TRBJ1-1, with a weak D call TRBD1 (6 bases). Material: PBMCs. The source of this sequence is a woman in her 30s in good health and CMV-seropositive. CDR3 in amino acids: CASSVVTGKNTEAFF. The CDR3 DNA is TGTGCCAGCAGCGTAGTAACAGGGAAGAACACTGAAGCTTTCTTT.